Shown below are 25 T cell receptor beta chains from a single sample sequenced in a study of regulatory T cells in long-lasting Graves disease. According to the study, TCR beta libraries were built with iRepertoire HTBI primers and CDR3-region Arm-PCR. TCRdb re-derived calls from the multiplex PCR reads in MiXCR, one entry per CDR3 protein. The data hold about 330,000 distinct CDR3 sequences, with 15% to 20% observed a single time. The sample's time point: newly diagnosed GD, antithyroid drugs for less than 3 months. After RNA was extracted from PBMCs, the TCR library was made from it. This sample also appeared in a second study, on T cells in Graves' hyperthyroidism and ophthalmopathy.

Specimen: peripheral blood mononuclear cells (PBMCs), collected at new diagnosis, from a patient treated with antithyroid drugs. The origin of the receptors is a woman aged 18-29 years with Graves disease.

This sequence joins TRBV6-1 and TRBJ1-1; weak D call: TRBD1 (5 bases). Germline CDR1 reads MNHNS; CDR2 reads SASEGT. V was pared by 8 bases and J by 1 base, with 11 bases between. This CDR3 region has 13 residues. Here the CDR3 reads CASSGRTNTEAFF. The CDR3 DNA sequence: TGTGCCAGCTCGGGACGGACGAACACTGAAGCTTTCTTT.

This clonotype showed up many times. The chain joins TRBV6-5 to TRBJ1-4; no reliable D call. Germline assignment: CDR1 MNHEY and CDR2 SVGAGI. The CDR3 is 17 residues long. The ends were cut back, 2 bases at V and 8 bases at J, with 21 bases in the middle. The CDR3 spells CASSYRVAPGSREKLFF. In DNA, the CDR3 is TGTGCCAGCAGTTACAGGGTGGCTCCCGGTTCACGGGAAAAACTGTTTTTT.

This clonotype showed up just a few times. The V and J genes are TRBV9 and TRBJ2-2, with 13 bases identical to TRBD2. The germline gives CDR1 SGDLS, CDR2 YYNGEE. The CDR3 extends over 19 amino acids. Trimming at V came to 3 bases and at J to 5 bases, leaving 13 bases not matched to a gene. The CDR3 loop is CASSDSGLAGAVRTGELFF. CDR3 DNA sequence: TGTGCCAGCAGCGACTCCGGACTAGCGGGAGCGGTGCGGACCGGGGAGCTGTTTTTT.

This clonotype was detected a few times. The rearrangement links TRBV25-1 to TRBJ1-2; D ambiguous. Between the trimmed V and J ends, which lost 1 base and 4 bases, there was a span of 10 bases. The CDR3 is 14 amino acids. Germline V CDR1 and CDR2: MGHDK, SYGVNS. CDR3: CASSESATSYGYTF. In nucleotides, the CDR3 is TGTGCCAGCAGTGAATCTGCGACTAGCTATGGCTACACCTTC.

This clonotype was detected many times. V is TRBV15 and J is TRBJ2-5; D is ambiguous. V dropped 0 bases and J dropped 0 bases, with 8 bases sitting between them. Germline loops: CDR1 LNHNV, CDR2 YYDKDF (reference sequence). This CDR3 contains 15 residues. The CDR3 region is CATSRDRADQETQYF. The DNA of the CDR3 is TGTGCCACCAGCAGAGATAGGGCAGACCAAGAGACCCAGTACTTC.

About this clonotype: This sequence may be a read error, since a much larger clone differs from it by one base. The chain uses TRBV10-3 and TRBJ2-1; TRBD1 or TRBD2 may be the D gene (7 bases each). Germline values: CDR1 ENHRY, CDR2 SYGVKD. V shed 5 bases and J shed 4 bases, with 18 bases lying between them. CDR3 length: 16 amino acids. The CDR3 coding sequence is TGTGCCATCAGTTTGATAGGGCAGGGGGGGTACAATGAGCAGTTCTTC. It encodes CAISLIGQGGYNEQFF.

This clonotype was observed at least ten times. The V gene is TRBV20-1, the J gene TRBJ2-1; tentatively, D is TRBD1 (6 bases). CDR1 DFQATT and CDR2 SNEGSKA come from the germline V gene (reference sequence). The ends were cut back, 4 bases at V and 8 bases at J, with 21 bases in the middle. This CDR3 is built from 15 residues. As DNA, the CDR3 is TGCAGTGCTATACCCGGGGCAGGGGTCTGGGATGAGCAGTTCTTC. It yields the protein CSAIPGAGVWDEQFF.

This clonotype has a count of ten or more. The CDR3 sequence: CASRGQGMSWNTEAFF. Written as DNA, the CDR3 is TGTGCCAGCAGAGGACAGGGGATGTCTTGGAACACTGAAGCTTTCTTT. V is TRBV2 and J is TRBJ1-1; 9 positions match TRBD1. The CDR3 consists of 16 residues. CDR1 is SNHLY and CDR2 is FYNNEI in the germline V gene. With 6 bases clipped from V and 1 base from J, the junction kept 9 bases outside the gene matches.

The sample holds many counts of this clonotype. The chain joins TRBV28 to TRBJ2-7; 8 bases are shared with TRBD1. The length of the CDR3 is 16 residues. Per germline, CDR1 MDHEN and CDR2 SYDVKM. With 1 base clipped from V and 0 bases from J, the junction kept 5 bases outside the gene matches. CDR3 sequence reads: CASSLYRDRSSYEQYF. CDR3 in DNA: TGTGCCAGCAGTTTATACAGGGACAGGAGCTCCTACGAGCAGTACTTC.

This clonotype has a count of ten or more. The V and J genes are TRBV28 and TRBJ2-7, with unresolved D. The germline V gene has CDR1 MDHEN and CDR2 SYDVKM. The germline V and J ends were trimmed by 5 bases and 2 bases, with 13 bases remaining between them. The CDR3 has 14 amino acids. CDR3 region: CASSPSITPYEQYF. The DNA of the CDR3 is TGTGCCAGCAGTCCATCCATTACTCCCTACGAGCAGTACTTC. The whole variable domain, filled in from reference TRBV28 and TRBJ2-7, reads DVKVTQSSRYLVKRTGEKVFLECVQDMDHENMFWYRQDPGLGLRLIYFSYDVKMKEKGDIPEGYSVSREKKERFSLILESASTNQTSMYLCASSPSITPYEQYFGPGTRLTVT.

The chain employs TRBV6-1 and TRBJ2-3, with no clear D. Trimming left V 4 bases short and J 0 bases short, with 8 bases between. Looked up from germline, CDR1 is MNHNS and CDR2 is SASEGT. CDR3 size: 14 residues. CDR3 in amino acids: CASSAPESTDTQYF. Written as DNA, the CDR3 is TGTGCCAGCAGTGCACCCGAGAGCACAGATACGCAGTATTTT.

This clonotype was counted ten times or more. The chain recombines TRBV10-3 with TRBJ2-7; D is unclear. V lost 8 bases to trimming and J lost 3 bases, with 8 bases between them. CDR1 and CDR2 (germline): ENHRY, SYGVKD. The CDR3 runs to 11 residues. The CDR3 bases are TGTGCCATCGGGGAAGGCTACGAGCAGTACTTC. This translates into CAIGEGYEQYF.

This clonotype has more than one count but fewer than ten. V gene TRBV15 combines with J gene TRBJ1-2; 9 bases fit TRBD1. Germline trimming cut 3 bases from V and 5 bases from J; bases unmatched to any gene: 4. Germline V gives CDR1 LNHNV, CDR2 YYDKDF (reference sequence). The CDR3 is made up of 14 amino acids. The CDR3 here is CATSRGTGRYGYTF. The CDR3 bases are TGTGCCACCAGCAGGGGGACAGGGAGATATGGCTACACCTTC.

This clonotype was counted at least ten times. This chain links TRBV5-1 with TRBJ2-1; 8 bases are shared with TRBD2. Germline V lookup: CDR1 SGHRS, CDR2 YFSETQ. V shed 1 base, J shed 4 bases, and the junction held 4 bases outside the gene matches. CDR3 size: 15 residues. The CDR3 DNA sequence: TGCGCCAGCAGCTTGAAAGCGGGAGAGTACAATGAGCAGTTCTTC. Translation: CASSLKAGEYNEQFF.

The V gene is TRBV7-2, the J gene TRBJ2-5, with D possibly called TRBD1 or TRBD2 (6 bases each). The J call may be mistaken, given a closer DNA end match to TRBJ2-1. The CDR3 contains 14 residues. Germline lookup yields CDR1 SGHTA and CDR2 FQGNSA. The CDR3 loop is CASSLATGANEQFF. The CDR3 DNA reads as TGTGCCAGCAGCTTAGCGACGGGGGCTAATGAGCAGTTCTTC.

This clonotype was recorded a few times. This sequence joins TRBV3-1 and TRBJ2-6; possibly TRBD1 or TRBD2 for D (6 bases each). V lost 3 bases and J 2 bases, leaving 11 bases between the germline ends. Germline CDR1 and CDR2: LGHDT and YNNKEL (reference sequence). CDR3 size: 16 residues. Here the CDR3 DNA reads TGTGCCAGCAGCCAGATCGGGGGCGCTGGGGCCAACGTCCTGACTTTC. It codes for CASSQIGGAGANVLTF. The full variable domain, completed using reference TRBV3-1 and TRBJ2-6, is DTAVSQTPKYLVTQMGNDKSIKCEQNLGHDTMYWYKQDSKKFLKIMFSYNNKELIINETVPNRFSPKSPDKAHLNLHINSLELGDSAVYFCASSQIGGAGANVLTFGAGSRLTVL.

In this sample, this clonotype turned up many times. The chain links TRBV28 to TRBJ2-7; D unclear. This CDR3 is built from 15 residues. The V gene's germline CDR1 is MDHEN and CDR2 SYDVKM. V lost 5 bases to trimming and J lost 4 bases, with 18 bases between them. For the CDR3, the DNA is TGTGCCAGCAGTCCCTCCCCTGGATCCTTTTACGAGCAGTACTTC. This codes for CASSPSPGSFYEQYF.

This clonotype was detected ten times or more. The chain employs TRBV9 and TRBJ2-1; 9 bases agree with TRBD2. V lost 3 bases, J lost 2 bases, and 3 bases stayed unmatched. CDR3 length equals 15 residues. The germline V gene has CDR1 SGDLS and CDR2 YYNGEE. The CDR3: CASSDQRGAYNEQFF. In DNA form, the CDR3 reads TGTGCCAGCAGCGACCAGCGGGGGGCCTACAATGAGCAGTTCTTC.

This clonotype appeared a few times. The rearrangement joins TRBV2 to TRBJ1-3; a possible D gene is TRBD1 (5 bases). The CDR3 extends over 13 amino acids. Germline loops: CDR1 SNHLY, CDR2 FYNNEI. V lost 7 bases to trimming and J lost 11 bases, with 18 bases between them. CDR3 sequence reads: CASMDPGVSAIYF. The CDR3 bases are TGTGCCAGCATGGATCCGGGGGTATCGGCCATATATTTT.

This clonotype turned up a few times. V usage is TRBV2 and J usage is TRBJ1-3, with TRBD1 as a possible D gene (5 bases). The germline V gene encodes CDR1 SNHLY and CDR2 FYNNEI. Trimming removed 7 bases from V and 2 bases from J, with 12 bases in between. There are 14 residues in the CDR3. This chain's CDR3 is CASKGRVAGNTIYF. The CDR3 DNA is TGTGCCAGCAAGGGACGAGTGGCTGGAAACACCATATATTTT.

The sample holds many counts of this clonotype. The chain joins TRBV27 to TRBJ2-7; 8 bases agree with TRBD1. The germline V gene has CDR1 MNHEY and CDR2 SMNVEV (reference sequence). The CDR3 length is 14 residues. With 6 bases clipped from V and 4 bases from J, the junction kept 8 bases outside the gene matches. The CDR3 region is CASSSQGAGYEQYF. The CDR3 DNA reads as TGTGCCAGCAGCTCCCAGGGGGCTGGGTACGAGCAGTACTTC.

This chain links TRBV7-3 with TRBJ1-4; D not certain. Germline CDR1 and CDR2: SGHTA and FQGTGA. The CDR3 extends over 14 amino acids. Trimming stripped 5 bases from V and 11 bases from J, with 18 bases between. The CDR3 bases are TGTGCCAGCAGCCAGGTCGCCGGGGTTGGGAAACTGTTTTTT. Its protein product is CASSQVAGVGKLFF.

The chain is built from TRBV5-1 and TRBJ2-1; possible D gene TRBD1, 5 bases. Germline-derived CDR1 and CDR2 are SGHRS and YFSETQ. CDR3 length equals 14 residues. The V end was cut by 1 base, the J end by 5 bases, with 10 bases between. The CDR3 coding sequence is TGCGCCAGCAGCTTGCGACAGCAAAACAATGAGCAGTTCTTC. Translation gives CASSLRQQNNEQFF.

The table lists this clonotype with many counts. The chain employs TRBV5-5 and TRBJ1-1; D is unclear. CDR1 is SGHKS, CDR2 YYEKEE, per germline (reference sequence). Trimming cost V 2 bases and J 1 base, with 3 bases left between them. CDR3 length: 12 residues. In nucleotides, the CDR3 is TGTGCCAGCAGCTTCTCGAACACTGAAGCTTTCTTT. Encoded protein: CASSFSNTEAFF.

This clonotype was counted at least ten times. The chain uses TRBV12-3 or TRBV12-4 and TRBJ2-1, with 12 positions matching TRBD2. CDR3 length: 16 amino acids. With V trimmed by 2 bases and J by 7 bases, 6 bases remained unmatched. The CDR3 region has the DNA TGTGCCAGCAGTTTAAGACTAGCGGGAGCGGGGAATGAGCAGTTCTTC. It codes for CASSLRLAGAGNEQFF.